The source of this TCR beta chain is a study of blood T cell repertoires in COVID-19. The overall study: Samples came from the United States, Italy and Spain, spanning acute and convalescent COVID-19. The cDNA or gDNA used as material had been derived from T cells, B-cell-depleted T cells, or PBMCs.

As processed by the authors: Reference gene primer amplification yielded estimated nucleated cell counts. Repertoires were generated with immunoSEQ multiplex PCR, while TCRdb's copy carries only in-frame clones and drops some. For V, J and clone size, that table is used; D and trimming come from the DNA. The sample contains about 170,000 clones, approximately 87% of which appear only once. The CDR3 is 17 amino acids. CDR1 and CDR2 from the germline V gene are SGHNT and YYREEE (reference sequence). After removal of 5 bases from V and 4 bases from J, the junction contained 7 bases not matched to a gene.

The TCR comes from a man aged 18 to 35 with active or convalescent COVID-19. Sequenced input: peripheral blood. The chain links TRBV5-4 to TRBJ2-2; 14 bases line up with TRBD2. The CDR3 spells CASRAGTSGSFTGELFF. CDR3 bases: TGTGCCAGCAGGGCCGGGACTAGCGGGAGTTTCACCGGGGAGCTGTTTTTT.